This is a list of T cell receptor beta chains from one sample in a study of beta chain features in type 1 diabetes. Repertoires were generated with immunoSEQ multiplex PCR, while TCRdb's copy carries only in-frame clones and drops some. The sample contains 200,000 to 300,000 clones, around 21% of which appear only once. Sample: naive CD4+ T cells from blood. These receptor sequences come from a woman aged 40 to 49 with type 1 diabetes. Both conserved end residues are part of each CDR3. Not all rows give a size; the values are once, few, many and, for expanded clones, a class.

clone_size: few; v_call: TRBV9; j_call: TRBJ2-1; cdr3_aa: CASSVDPSGRNEQFF
clone_size: .; v_call: TRBV9; j_call: TRBJ2-2; cdr3_aa: CASSVGSSPTGELFF
clone_size: .; v_call: TRBV2; j_call: TRBJ2-2; cdr3_aa: CASSLVGAANTGELFF
clone_size: few; v_call: TRBV2; j_call: TRBJ2-1; cdr3_aa: CASSKTSGSYNEQFF
clone_size: .; v_call: TRBV5-4; j_call: TRBJ1-1; cdr3_aa: CASSPTDRAAEAFF
clone_size: few; v_call: TRBV28; j_call: TRBJ1-2; cdr3_aa: CASRGHGYTF
clone_size: .; v_call: TRBV9; j_call: TRBJ2-3; cdr3_aa: CASSVGTGFSTDTQYF
clone_size: .; v_call: TRBV25-1; j_call: TRBJ2-3; cdr3_aa: CASSDREGADTQYF
clone_size: .; v_call: TRBV15; j_call: TRBJ2-1; cdr3_aa: CATSVSGSRGNEQFF
clone_size: .; v_call: TRBV6-5; j_call: TRBJ1-4; cdr3_aa: CASSREGATNEKLFF
clone_size: few; v_call: TRBV4-3; j_call: TRBJ1-2; cdr3_aa: CASSQMSGTDLGYTF
clone_size: .; v_call: TRBV5-1; j_call: TRBJ1-1; cdr3_aa: CASSSANGLPEAFF
clone_size: .; v_call: TRBV6-6; j_call: TRBJ2-5; cdr3_aa: CASSGPPEDETQYF
clone_size: .; v_call: TRBV9; j_call: TRBJ2-7; cdr3_aa: CASSVSPSYEQYF
clone_size: .; v_call: TRBV25-1; j_call: TRBJ1-4; cdr3_aa: CASSESVKLFF
clone_size: few; v_call: TRBV5-1; j_call: TRBJ1-5; cdr3_aa: CASSLMPGSYQPQHF
clone_size: few; v_call: TRBV7-8; j_call: TRBJ2-5; cdr3_aa: CASSSGLAGYLTQYF
clone_size: .; v_call: TRBV5-4; j_call: TRBJ1-1; cdr3_aa: CASSSPGQGNTEAFF
clone_size: few; v_call: TRBV4-1; j_call: TRBJ2-5; cdr3_aa: CASSQIRGQETQYF
clone_size: .; v_call: TRBV18; j_call: TRBJ1-1; cdr3_aa: CASSDKVGTEAFF
clone_size: .; v_call: TRBV5-1; j_call: TRBJ1-1; cdr3_aa: CASSTGGRAEAFF
clone_size: .; v_call: TRBV28; j_call: TRBJ2-1; cdr3_aa: CASSVQRGSYNEQFF
clone_size: .; v_call: TRBV30; j_call: TRBJ1-1; cdr3_aa: CAWSGGPMNTEAFF
clone_size: few; v_call: TRBV12-5; j_call: TRBJ2-1; cdr3_aa: CASGLGREQFF
clone_size: few; v_call: TRBV4-3; j_call: TRBJ2-3; cdr3_aa: CASSQEQDSTDTQYF
clone_size: .; v_call: TRBV7-3; j_call: TRBJ2-5; cdr3_aa: CASSLSGAGETQYF
clone_size: few; v_call: TRBV9; j_call: TRBJ2-7; cdr3_aa: CASSPRDYTYEQYF
clone_size: .; v_call: TRBV4-3; j_call: TRBJ1-2; cdr3_aa: CASSQDRTYGYTF
clone_size: .; v_call: TRBV28; j_call: TRBJ2-7; cdr3_aa: CASSLLQVGADEQYF
clone_size: .; v_call: TRBV29-1; j_call: TRBJ1-1; cdr3_aa: CSVSRDNRDTEAFF
clone_size: few; v_call: TRBV25-1; j_call: TRBJ2-1; cdr3_aa: CASRMGGVGHNEQFF
clone_size: .; v_call: TRBV6-5; j_call: TRBJ2-5; cdr3_aa: CASSYQSGTQYF
clone_size: .; v_call: TRBV18; j_call: TRBJ1-5; cdr3_aa: CASSRGDNQPQHF
clone_size: few; v_call: TRBV9; j_call: TRBJ2-7; cdr3_aa: CASSVLAGSGEQYF
clone_size: few; v_call: TRBV28; j_call: TRBJ2-7; cdr3_aa: CASSSSGTGRDYEQYF
clone_size: .; v_call: TRBV2; j_call: TRBJ2-5; cdr3_aa: CASRLGTQYF